This note documents a single T cell receptor (beta chain) sequence. The sample holds a few counts of this clonotype. Its specific antigen is unknown. Per-base qualities were not stored, and no clone one base away is much larger. Ophthalmopathy patients had moderately to severely active disease, with a Clinical Activity Score of 3 or more, a NOSPECS grade of 4 or more, and a disease duration of less than 3 months. Any patient with an uncontrolled infection, another autoimmune disease, pregnancy or lactation was excluded. Clinical symptoms, serum thyroxine and TRAb, thyroid ultrasound, and orbital computed tomography formed the basis for the diagnoses. PBMCs were isolated from about 9.2 ml of fresh peripheral blood by Ficoll-Paque density gradient centrifugation. Total RNA was extracted using Trizol reagent, and RNA quality was assessed on an Agilent 2100 Bioanalyzer. This record comes from a study of T cells in Graves' hyperthyroidism and ophthalmopathy (dated by TCRdb to the late 2010s). In the study overall: Peripheral blood samples were taken at the time of initial diagnosis, prior to any treatment. To identify TCR V-J signatures that set the groups apart, the researchers used a discovery cohort of 100 patients, made up of around 42 with Graves' ophthalmopathy and around 58 with stable Graves' hyperthyroidism. Prospective prediction of ophthalmopathy was tested in an independent validation cohort of about 19 hyperthyroidism patients and 17 patients who later progressed to ophthalmopathy. The roughly 94 discovery patients were randomly divided into training and test sets at a 7:3 ratio. In addition, the study compared T-cell repertoires in thyroid tissue and in blood from five to seven Graves' hyperthyroidism patients. After sampling, hyperthyroidism patients received methimazole starting at 30 mg daily, and ophthalmopathy patients received high-dose intravenous methylprednisolone. TCR Vbeta CDR3 sequencing of 130 to 150 peripheral blood samples (around 45 ophthalmopathy, roughly 72 hyperthyroidism and roughly 17 progressor patients) is reported in the paper.

The TCR beta CDR3 regions were amplified from RNA transcripts. For the first round of RT-PCR on the TCR CDR3, the HTBI primer set was used together with the Qiagen OneStep RT-PCR kit. A second multiplex PCR round built the libraries, followed by size selection and purification. The libraries were sequenced on an Illumina HiSeq2000 using paired-end 100 bp reads. In the source study's methods: SOAPnuke was used to process the raw data, with reads discarded if the reads contained adapters or uncalled bases, had a mean Phred below 15, or lacked an exact constant-primer or identifier match. COPE v1.2.5 was used to merge the high-quality paired reads, and each unique nucleotide sequence was defined as a clonotype. Clonotypes were aligned to IMGT TRBV, TRBD and TRBJ reference segments using MiTCR v1.1. The analysis included only V-J combinations with a frequency above 0.0001, which together covered over 98% of the repertoires. A TCS score was defined as the ratio between F50 (clonal expansion) and ExV (chaos), using BLOSUM62-based TCRdist between CDR3 peptides within each V-J. Welch's t-statistics and random forest reduced around 520 V-J features to 10 to 15, which were used in a naive Bayes classifier (R e1071). Clones were called with MiXCR by TCRdb after fastp trimmed the public reads at Q25, and only in-frame beta chains were retained. Every distinct CDR3 protein forms one entry, paired with its most common genes and DNA. TCRdb, not the authors, supplied the V and J calls. The sample yields some 570,000 distinct CDR3 sequences; 15% to 20% were counted once. Under 20% of the sample is held by the ten biggest clonotypes.

General study outcomes and caveats: During validation, the model predicted progression to ophthalmopathy a median of approximately 6.5 months ahead of onset, with around 71% sensitivity and roughly 75% specificity. Blood samples also contained most of the expanded thyroid clonotypes (frequency above 0.001), which suggests that blood repertoires may reflect thyroid immune responses. No statistical method was used to set the sample size in advance, and investigators knew the group allocation. In cross-validation, a model built on a 13 V-J signature told ophthalmopathy apart from stable hyperthyroidism with 85% to 90% sensitivity and 81% to 82% specificity, and in testing the same model reached 80%/75%.

From the cysteine through the phenylalanine, the CDR3 covers 17 amino acids. Only the CDR3 region is kept as DNA, spanning 51 bases read in frame from base 1. V ends up 7 bases short and J 2 bases short, with an unmatched junction base count of 7. The sample was blood. This sequence uses TRBV12-3 or TRBV12-4 and TRBJ2-1, and TRBD2 aligns with 14 junction nucleotides. The clonotype was recovered from a woman aged 18 to 35 with Graves' ophthalmopathy. The bases read TGTGCCAGCACAAATAGACTAGCGGGAGGGCCCTACAATGAGCAGTTCTTC. Translated, this is CASTNRLAGGPYNEQFF.